This paragraph covers one TCR beta chain sequence. This entry belongs to a study of blood T cell repertoires in COVID-19. Background on the study: Collection of acute and convalescent COVID-19 samples took place in the United States, Italy and Spain.

Participants came from some 26 US areas, aged about 18 to 95 years. Participant-given clinical history determined each cohort assignment. This CDR3 has 14 amino acids. V lost 5 bases, J lost 7 bases, and 17 bases lay in between. Germline V gives CDR1 SGHVS, CDR2 FQNEAQ. Authors' methods: By means of reference gene primer amplification, nucleated cell counts were estimated. The method was immunoSEQ multiplex PCR; TCRdb's version includes in-frame clones alone and lacks a portion of them. That table supplies the V and J calls and clone size; D and trimming were determined from the DNA. The data contain around 170,000 clones, under 85% of them singletons.

This TCR was recovered from a man aged 50-59 years who had recovered from COVID-19. Sequenced sample: PBMCs or T cells enriched from blood (not recorded which). The chain uses TRBV7-8 and TRBJ1-2, with TRBD1 as a possible D gene (5 bases). CDR3 nucleotide sequence: TGTGCCAGCAGCGCGGGGCAGGTAGACTTTGGCTACACCTTC. This codes for CASSAGQVDFGYTF.